In its sample, the clone carrying this T cell receptor beta chain was seen many times. What it recognizes is unknown. V was pared by 5 bases and J by 1 base, with 12 bases between. This CDR3 has 16 residues. Germline V CDR1 and CDR2: SGHVS, FNYEAQ. Preparation of the TCRbeta library was carried out with unique molecular identifiers. TCRdb analysed the PCR reads with MiXCR anew, one entry per CDR3 protein. The repertoire holds approximately 300,000 distinct CDR3 sequences, with 11% as singletons. This record belongs to a study of T-cell reconstitution after alpha-beta-depleted transplantation in children. General study findings and limits: At the one-year point after transplant, T-cell counts and TCRbeta diversity were found to come mostly from T cells that had been newly produced. Several hundred rapidly expanded clones from non-depleted graft cells reportedly supplied alpha-beta T cells about two months post-transplant. The origin of high day-60 TCRbeta diversity in some patients lay in surviving recipient T cells and thymic progenitors.

The rearrangement joins TRBV7-6 to TRBJ2-6; D unclear. The input for sequencing was peripheral blood, taken 180 days after TCRalphabeta/CD19-depleted stem cell transplant. This sequence was found in a male patient under 10 years old who had a stem cell transplant for chronic granulomatous disease, so the T cells may come from the graft donor. CDR3 sequence reads: CASSQFEVSGANVLTF. In DNA, the CDR3 is TGTGCCAGCAGCCAATTTGAGGTATCTGGGGCCAACGTCCTGACTTTC.